Each of the 25 T cell receptor beta chains below was sequenced from the same sample in a study of T cells in Graves' hyperthyroidism and ophthalmopathy. TCR beta CDR3 regions were amplified from RNA. TCR CDR3 regions were first amplified by RT-PCR with HTBI primers. TCRdb reprocessed the multiplex PCR reads with MiXCR, giving one entry per CDR3 protein. The sample includes roughly 700,000 distinct CDR3 sequences, around 15% of them seen just once. Sequencing used blood. Every receptor here comes from a woman aged 18-29 years with Graves' hyperthyroidism.

This clonotype was recorded a few times. The rearrangement links TRBV20-1 to TRBJ2-3, with 9 nucleotides matching TRBD2. The CDR3 contains 14 residues. With V trimmed by 0 bases and J by 9 bases, 7 bases remained unmatched. The V gene's germline CDR1 is DFQATT and CDR2 SNEGSKA (reference sequence). The CDR3 loop is CSARDWGSGSTQYF. The DNA of the CDR3 is TGCAGTGCTAGAGATTGGGGTAGCGGGAGCACGCAGTATTTT.

The CDR3 DNA is TGCAGTGCTAGGGGGGTAGCGGAGTATTTT. It encodes CSARGVAEYF. This rearrangement joins TRBV20-1 to TRBJ2-3; TRBD2 might be the D (6 bases). V was cut by 3 bases and J by 13 bases, with 11 bases left in between. This CDR3 has 10 amino acids. Germline lookup yields CDR1 DFQATT and CDR2 SNEGSKA (reference sequence).

This clonotype was detected once. V usage is TRBV3-1 and J usage is TRBJ2-1; 11 positions agree with TRBD2. The CDR3 has 19 amino acids. CDR1 LGHDT and CDR2 YNNKEL come from the germline V gene (reference sequence). The V segment lost 3 bases and the J segment 2 bases; nucleotides outside the gene matches: 12. The CDR3 here is CASSQPALGLADPYNEQFF. The CDR3, as DNA: TGTGCCAGCAGCCAGCCGGCCTTGGGACTAGCGGATCCCTACAATGAGCAGTTCTTC.

The rearrangement joins TRBV5-1 to TRBJ2-3; the D is unclear. V gave up 5 bases and J gave up 1 base, with 20 bases separating them. From germline, CDR1 is SGHRS and CDR2 YFSETQ. This CDR3 comprises 17 residues. DNA for the CDR3: TGCGCCAGCAGTCGGTCGGTCAGGCTTCAGGGCACAGATACGCAGTATTTT. This encodes CASSRSVRLQGTDTQYF.

The chain joins TRBV7-3 to TRBJ2-2, with 9 positions matching TRBD1. Germline loops: CDR1 SGHTA, CDR2 FQGTGA. With 4 bases clipped from V and 4 bases from J, the junction kept 4 bases outside the gene matches. The CDR3 is 15 residues long. Written as DNA, the CDR3 is TGTGCCAGCAGCTCGGGACAGGGAACCACCGGGGAGCTGTTTTTT. This gives the protein CASSSGQGTTGELFF.

This clonotype was seen more than once but under ten times. The chain is built from TRBV7-9 and TRBJ2-7; TRBD1 aligns across 9 bases. Trimming at V came to 5 bases and at J to 4 bases, leaving 9 bases not matched to a gene. This CDR3 is built from 15 residues. Germline values: CDR1 SEHNR, CDR2 FQNEAQ (reference sequence). The CDR3 nucleotides are TGTGCCAGCAGCAACCCGGGACAGGGCCTTTACGAGCAGTACTTC. Protein product: CASSNPGQGLYEQYF.

The chain couples TRBV11-3 to TRBJ2-1, with a tentative D call TRBD1 (9 bases). The germline CDR1 and CDR2 sequences are SGHNT and YENEEA. The V end lost 5 bases, the J end lost 10 bases, and 39 bases lay between the germline ends. The CDR3 runs 21 residues. The CDR3 region has the DNA TGTGCCAGCAGCCTAGGGGGAACAGGGGGCGTTAGTTGGCGGGAGGTACAAGAGCAGTTCTTC. This encodes CASSLGGTGGVSWREVQEQFF.

This clonotype appeared a few times. This sequence joins TRBV10-2 and TRBJ2-1; no reliable D call. The CDR3 covers 15 residues. Germline CDR1 is WSHSY and CDR2 is SAAADI. V was trimmed by 0 bases and J by 8 bases, leaving 14 bases between them. Written as DNA, the CDR3 is TGCGCCAGCAGTGAGTCCGCACAGACCGGAGATGAGCAGTTCTTC. Amino acids: CASSESAQTGDEQFF.

This rearrangement joins TRBV27 to TRBJ2-1, with D tentatively TRBD1 (5 bases). This CDR3 has 12 residues. Looked up from germline, CDR1 is MNHEY and CDR2 is SMNVEV (reference sequence). Between the trimmed V and J ends, which lost 3 bases and 10 bases, there was a span of 10 bases. The DNA for the CDR3 is TGTGCCAGCAGTTTTGTGGGGCAGGAGCAGTTCTTC. Its protein product is CASSFVGQEQFF.

This clonotype has only a few counts. In DNA form, the CDR3 reads TGTGCCAGCAGCTTGGGACTAGCGGGAGACCAGACGCAGTATTTT. It yields the protein CASSLGLAGDQTQYF. The rearrangement links TRBV7-9 to TRBJ2-3; 14 bases match TRBD2. From germline, CDR1 is SEHNR and CDR2 FQNEAQ (reference sequence). J lost 9 bases, V lost 3 bases, and 5 bases had no gene match. The CDR3 is 15 residues long.

A few counts support this clonotype. The chain couples TRBV4-3 to TRBJ2-3; D may match TRBD1 or TRBD2 (5 bases each). Germline loops: CDR1 LGHNA, CDR2 YSLEER. The CDR3 sequence is 17 residues long. Trimming took 0 bases from V and 6 from J, leaving 19 bases between them. DNA for the CDR3: TGCGCCAGCAGCCAAGATTACACGGAGAGGGGTCGGGATACGCAGTATTTT. It translates to CASSQDYTERGRDTQYF.

The J gene is TRBJ2-1, the V gene TRBV19, with D tentatively TRBD2 (6 bases). Germline lookup yields CDR1 LNHDA and CDR2 SQIVND (reference sequence). The CDR3 covers 15 residues. Trimming took off 3 bases at V and 5 bases at J, with 14 bases between the two ends. CDR3 nucleotide sequence: TGTGCCAGTAGTATGGGGGGATCGGGCCACAATGAGCAGTTCTTC. Translated, it gives CASSMGGSGHNEQFF.

This clonotype was recorded many times. The chain recombines TRBV3-1 with TRBJ1-2; no clear D. Trimming stripped 0 bases from V and 0 bases from J, with 5 bases between. The CDR3 covers 14 residues. Germline CDR1 is LGHDT and CDR2 is YNNKEL (reference sequence). CDR3 in amino acids: CASSQEWTNYGYTF. The DNA of the CDR3 is TGTGCCAGCAGCCAAGAATGGACTAACTATGGCTACACCTTC.

In this sample, this clonotype turned up a few times. The genes are TRBV2 and TRBJ1-1; TRBD1 is a possible D gene (6 bases). This CDR3 is built from 16 residues. Trimming removed 6 bases from V and 4 bases from J, with 21 bases in between. Germline assignment: CDR1 SNHLY and CDR2 FYNNEI. In DNA, the CDR3 is TGTGCCAGCAGGATACCGGCAGGGGTAATAAGCACTGAAGCTTTCTTT. It translates to CASRIPAGVISTEAFF.

This clonotype was found many times. This chain connects TRBV4-1 to TRBJ2-1; the D gene is possibly TRBD1 (5 bases). The CDR3 loop spans 15 amino acids. V gave up 0 bases and J gave up 6 bases, with 12 bases separating them. Germline loops: CDR1 MGHRA, CDR2 YSYEKL. The CDR3: CASSQDLGPSNEQFF. CDR3 nucleotides: TGCGCCAGCAGCCAAGATCTGGGGCCGTCCAATGAGCAGTTCTTC.

With regard to this clonotype: A much larger clone differs from this one at a single base, so this may be a read error. The J gene is TRBJ2-1, the V gene TRBV2; 7 bases match TRBD1. CDR3 size: 16 residues. Trimming at V came to 5 bases and at J to 5 bases, leaving 12 bases not matched to a gene. Germline V gives CDR1 SNHLY, CDR2 FYNNEI. The CDR3 reads CASSLEPGQRNNEQFF. In nucleotides, the CDR3 is TGTGCCAGCAGTTTAGAGCCGGGACAGAGAAACAATGAGCAGTTCTTC.

This clonotype came up many times. V gene TRBV3-1 combines with J gene TRBJ1-1; D is unresolved. Germline V gene data show CDR1 as LGHDT and CDR2 as YNNKEL (reference sequence). Between the trimmed V and J ends, which lost 3 bases and 2 bases, there was a span of 10 bases. The CDR3 consists of 14 residues. The DNA of the CDR3 is TGTGCCAGCAGCCATATCGGGCGCAACACTGAAGCTTTCTTT. Protein product: CASSHIGRNTEAFF.

Note on this clonotype: This may arise from a read error, as a much more abundant clone is one base away. V is TRBV6-1 and J is TRBJ2-3; D gene unclear. Germline CDR1 reads MNHNS; CDR2 reads SASEGT. The CDR3 consists of 13 residues. CDR3 coding DNA: TGTGCCAGCAGTGAAAGGTCTGAAGATGCGCAGTATTTT. Translation: CASSERSEDAQYF.

CDR3: CASSKGHHISYEQYF. The CDR3 nucleotides are TGTGCCAGCAGTAAAGGACATCACATCTCCTACGAGCAGTACTTC. The J gene is TRBJ2-7, the V gene TRBV28; possibly TRBD1 for D (5 bases). This CDR3 comprises 15 residues. Germline values: CDR1 MDHEN, CDR2 SYDVKM. The V gene lost 5 bases and the J gene lost 0 bases, with 14 bases spanning the gap.

This clonotype was found many times. This rearrangement joins TRBV7-9 to TRBJ1-5, with D tentatively TRBD1 (5 bases). Germline V gene lookup returns CDR1 SEHNR and CDR2 FQNEAQ (reference sequence). The CDR3 contains 15 residues. V lost 1 base and J lost 4, with 11 bases in between. CDR3 nucleotide sequence: TGTGCCAGCAGCTTAGGGCGGCAGGGAAATCAGCCCCAGCATTTT. Encoded protein: CASSLGRQGNQPQHF. The full variable domain, completed using reference TRBV7-9 and TRBJ1-5, is DTGVSQNPRHKITKRGQNVTFRCDPISEHNRLYWYRQTLGQGPEFLTYFQNEAQLEKSRLLSDRFSAERPKGSFSTLEIQRTEQGDSAMYLCASSLGRQGNQPQHFGDGTRLSIL.

This clonotype was recorded at least ten times. The chain employs TRBV13 and TRBJ1-1; the match to TRBD1 covers 7 bases. Germline trimming cut 5 bases from V and 1 base from J; bases unmatched to any gene: 13. The germline V gene has CDR1 PRHDT and CDR2 FYEKMQ (reference sequence). This CDR3 region has 17 residues. In DNA form, the CDR3 reads TGTGCCAGCAGCGCTGACAGACTCCGGGACAGGAACACTGAAGCTTTCTTT. As protein: CASSADRLRDRNTEAFF.

Ten or more counts support this clonotype. The chain combines TRBV7-8 with TRBJ1-1, with no clear D. The length of the CDR3 is 12 residues. Looked up from germline, CDR1 is SGHVS and CDR2 is FQNEAQ. V dropped 5 bases and J dropped 3 bases, with 7 bases sitting between them. This CDR3 is CASSQGYTEAFF. CDR3 sequence (DNA): TGTGCCAGCAGCCAAGGGTACACTGAAGCTTTCTTT. Complete variable domain (other parts from reference TRBV7-8 and TRBJ1-1): GAGVSQSPRYKVAKRGQDVALRCDPISGHVSLFWYQQALGQGPEFLTYFQNEAQLDKSGLPSDRFFAERPEGSVSTLKIQRTQQEDSAVYLCASSQGYTEAFFGQGTRLTVV.

This clonotype was seen many times. In nucleotides, the CDR3 is TGTGCCAGCAGTGGCGGGCGGGTCAGCTCCTACGAGCAGTACTTC. Translation: CASSGGRVSSYEQYF. V usage is TRBV2 and J usage is TRBJ2-7, with a possible D match to TRBD2 (5 bases). Trimming pared 4 bases from V and 0 bases from J, leaving 13 bases between. The CDR3 spans 15 residues. Germline assignment: CDR1 SNHLY and CDR2 FYNNEI.

Comments on this clonotype: Relative to the germline gene, one junction end is altered; a read error may explain this. V and J are TRBV28 and TRBJ2-1; D is unresolved. The CDR3 is made up of 14 amino acids. Germline V gene lookup returns CDR1 MDHEN and CDR2 SYDVKM. The CDR3 DNA sequence: TGTGCCAGAAGTTTATCGCGGATATACAATGAGCAGTTCTTC. Encoded protein: CARSLSRIYNEQFF.

This clonotype was recorded at least ten times. J is TRBJ2-5 and V is TRBV20-1; 8 nucleotides align to TRBD2. This CDR3 region has 14 residues. Per the germline V gene, CDR1 is DFQATT and CDR2 is SNEGSKA (reference sequence). V trimming: 0 bases; J trimming: 7 bases; junction bases outside the gene matches: 7. CDR3 amino acids: CSARDTAAGGTQYF. The CDR3 bases are TGCAGTGCTAGAGATACGGCTGCGGGGGGGACCCAGTACTTC.